This record covers a single T cell receptor beta chain. The antigen is undetermined. Deep level was the assay's run setting. Evenly divided among several immunoSEQ plates was the genomic DNA of each subset. Clones were read by immunoSEQ multiplex PCR, and TCRdb kept only the in-frame ones, dropping some. In the table there are hundreds of thousands of clones, around 96% of which are singletons. V was cut by 3 bases and J by 7 bases, with 25 bases left in between. The germline V gene has CDR1 GTSNPN and CDR2 SVGIG (reference sequence). This CDR3 is 16 amino acids long. The naive CD8 population came from CD45RO-negative cells selected for CCR7, without terminally differentiated effector memory CD45RA+ cells. These data originate in a study of shared clonotypes between healthy human individuals. Study observations and caveats: Memory subsets generally showed smaller estimated richness than naive subsets did. Clonotypes not shared had lower generation probabilities than those common to all four donors.

V is TRBV30 and J is TRBJ2-7; D may match TRBD1 or TRBD2 (5 bases each). The TCR comes from a woman in her thirties in good health. The sequenced material came from naive CD8+ T cells sorted from blood. The DNA for the CDR3 is TGTGCCTGGAGCGTTAGGGACCGGGACCCCTTTGGTGAGCAGTACTTC. The encoded protein is CAWSVRDRDPFGEQYF.